This T cell receptor (beta chain) was observed in a study of cytomegalovirus exposure and HLA in healthy donors (dated by TCRdb to about 2017). Describing the broader study: An earlier analysis of approximately 590 of the donors reported approximately 300 Gb of sequence data and approximately 110 million unique TCR beta sequences from roughly 180 million T cells. An early release that covered fewer than 800 HLA-typed donors contained about 300 gigabases of sequencing data and 85 million to 100 million unique TCR sequences. Of the roughly 400 genotyped donors, 65% to 90% fell in the genetic ancestry cluster associated with self-reported Caucasian donors. The aim of the study was to test whether cataloging public T cell receptors could identify signatures of past pathogen exposure. The T cell repertoires of about 700 subjects were profiled by immunosequencing and related to cytomegalovirus serostatus. Along with the approximately 700-subject first cohort, a separate validation cohort of over 90 different subjects was used. High-throughput TCR immunosequencing, statistical association of individual TCRs with disease status, and machine learning were combined to predict cytomegalovirus infection status. A later analysis re-examined previously published TCR beta repertoires from around 670 donors and added high-resolution HLA genotyping to investigate patterns of TCR occurrence. The later analysis used no new phenotypic data to find candidate immune exposures, relying instead on TCR beta sequences and their occurrence across donors. To decide whether each TCR beta V gene segment behaved as functional or pseudogenic, an earlier analysis of over 500 of the donors relied on high-throughput TCR beta sequencing. Alongside the repertoire data, information on donor age, sex, ethnicity and CMV serostatus was compiled. A later genetic analysis used genome-wide SNP genotypes for about 65% of the roughly 700 donors, treating that subset as a discovery cohort. Every repertoire in the discovery cohort had been generated on one and the same sequencing platform. HLA typing included class I and class II loci at four-digit resolution. Typing coverage differed by locus: A, B, C, DRB1 and DQB1 were typed in roughly 620-630 donors, DQA1 in around 500, DPA1 in over 600, and DPB1 in roughly 470. Roughly 5 DR-DQ haplotypes were treated as single units for association and clustering because of strong linkage in the cohort. Among 300 to 500 genotyped donors of the cohort, an average of roughly 230,000 unique TCR beta nucleotide sequences was sequenced per donor, of which about 18% were non-productive. The paper's findings and limits, for the study overall: At a false discovery rate of 0.05, a later analysis linked 16,000 or so TCR beta sequences to specific HLA alleles. In the study, 150 to 200 TCR beta chains were listed as associated with cytomegalovirus. Because some donors lacked HLA typing at each locus, the association tests relied only on the typed subset. Compared with equally common non-associated chains, HLA-associated TCR beta chains in a later analysis were more clonally expanded and had lower generation probabilities. According to a later analysis, TCR association rates differed among HLA loci, with DRB1 alleles showing the most associated TCRs and HLA-C alleles showing the fewest. A later genetic analysis associated a missense DCLRE1C variant with V-gene and J-gene trimming of TCR beta chains, and an independent cohort replicated the association. Most TCR sequences were observed very rarely across donors, whereas some public TCRs were present in many individuals. This cohort had only TCR beta chains sequenced, and the lack of alpha or paired-chain data limited which features could be detected. A few of the identified cytomegalovirus-associated TCR beta chains were confirmed in vitro to be specific for cytomegalovirus antigens. The earlier analysis of fewer than 750 of the donors excluded some 16 rarely observed V segments, including chromosome 9 orphons, because counts were too low. A further reported finding was that TCR beta sequences accurately predicted the HLA-A and HLA-B alleles for most subjects in the first cohort. In a later analysis, several top co-occurrence clusters were reported to appear linked to parvovirus B19, influenza, CMV and Epstein-Barr virus. The authors suggested that the approach could potentially be extended to other disease states and immunological phenotypes. Broadly in line with IMGT annotations, most TCR beta V segments showed up in productive rearrangements about 87% or about 30% of the time in an earlier analysis of under 700 of the donors. Strong co-occurrence of HLA alleles, especially DR and DQ, made assigning TCR associations to individual alleles difficult. Compared with the approximately 710-donor mean, donors in an Asian-associated ancestry cluster had fewer N-insertions in productive TCRs, according to a later genetic analysis. Sequencing depth was assumed to be roughly uniform across donors in the presence/absence analyses, though that assumption may not hold. The sequencing pipeline was judged likely to have produced a cluster of highly shared sequence variants as a technical artifact. In both the original and validation cohorts, the classifier was reported to diagnose cytomegalovirus status with high specificity and sensitivity. Some IMGT-functional V segments, including TRBV6-2 and TRBV6-3, could not be distinguished by the 87-base-pair reads and were therefore excluded. A later analysis found that most CMV-associated TCR beta chains appeared HLA-restricted, with HLA associations seemingly driven largely by CMV exposure. Correlated functional status among segregating V segments might reflect linkage disequilibrium, but an unknown experimental factor could not be ruled out. For the cohort, immune exposure information was limited to CMV serostatus.

The cohort consisted of 666 healthy bone marrow donors. Cohort members were all nominally healthy when sampled, although unrecorded immune exposures were likely present. The donor tested CMV seropositive and was one of the 289 seropositive cohort members. Every donor gave a peripheral blood sample, and the peripheral blood mononuclear cells from that sample were used for TCR beta sequencing. Genomic DNA was extracted from the blood cell samples with the Qiagen DNeasy Blood Extraction Kit. This clone was observed once. This receptor's antigen is unknown. One base away there is no much larger clone; base qualities are not given. To prepare the library, the immunoSEQ multiplex PCR assay was applied. For the multiplex PCR, a mixture combining 60 forward primers for TCR Vbeta segments and 13 reverse primers for TCR Jbeta segments was used. The CDR3 region of rearranged TCR beta genes was amplified from genomic DNA by a multiplex PCR assay. The amplified TCR beta libraries were sequenced on the Illumina HiSeq System as 87-base-pair reads. On the study's bioinformatics: A later analysis tallied around 87 million unique TCR beta chains across the 610 or so repertoires, and approximately 12 million of those chains were shared by two or more donors. A nearest-neighbor algorithm error-corrected the raw reads and collapsed the reads into unique sequences, merging closely related sequences to remove PCR and sequencing errors. To assign V, D and J gene segments, CDR3 sequences were aligned to IMGT reference sequences. For a sequence to be retained, at least a six-nucleotide match to both a V gene segment and a J gene segment was required. A rearrangement counted as productive if the CDR3 had no stop codons and remained in frame with V and J, and every other rearrangement counted as non-productive. Following IMGT convention, CDR3 was defined as the stretch from the second conserved V-encoded cysteine to the conserved J-encoded phenylalanine. Sequences without an unambiguous match to a single V gene segment were excluded from the earlier analysis of about 600 of the donors. In an earlier analysis of more than 500 of the donors, a V segment was called functional when productive rearrangements were above 56.7%, and segregating when the standard deviation between donors exceeded 5%. A statistical classification framework was developed to diagnose cytomegalovirus status using the catalog of TCR beta chain sequences. V and J gene assignment, in a later analysis, came from comparing TCR nucleotide sequences with IMGT/GENE-DB human TR gene sequences. In a later analysis, CDR3 sequences and most-parsimonious VDJ recombination scenarios were assigned using the TCRdist pipeline. In a later analysis, each TCR beta chain was defined by its CDR3 amino acid sequence together with its V-gene family, and reads lacking a unique V-gene family were excluded. A later analysis removed 500 to 650 highly shared, low-generation-probability nucleotide sequences to deal with suspected cross-contamination and a sequencing artifact. In a later analysis, a clonal expansion index for each public chain was calculated from normalized within-repertoire ranks of inferred template counts. A later analysis computed generation probabilities with a VDJ recombination model fitted to out-of-frame rearrangements, and checked the results against IGoR. In a later analysis, hypergeometric tests were used to score TCR-TCR, TCR-HLA and TCR-CMV co-occurrence, with a repertoire-size bias correction applied to TCR pairs. A later analysis estimated false discovery rates by permuting HLA or CMV assignments 20 times. In a later analysis, co-occurring TCRs were grouped using DBSCAN, and TCRdist sequence similarity was added for clustering within HLA-allele-positive subsets. Repertoires with fewer than 30,000 or more than 120,000 public chains were left out of co-occurrence clustering, as were about 5 repertoires with anomalous nucleotide sharing. Held by TCRdb, this immuneACCESS table contains in-frame sequences only and omits some clones. Under half of the omission traces to an unresolved V gene where checked; the cause of the rest is unknown. V, J and clone size derive from that table, while D and trimming were established from the DNA sequence. The sample contains tens of thousands of clones, over 70% of them found a single time. The leading ten clones occupy about 23% of the sample.

The germline V and J ends show losses of 3 bases and 1 base respectively, and no gene match explains 6 bases of the junction. Sequences SGHRS (CDR1) and YFSETQ (CDR2) are obtained from the germline V gene. The CDR3 numbers 15 residues from cysteine through phenylalanine. Of the read, only the CDR3 DNA is kept; its 45 bases are in frame from base 1. The chain employs TRBV5-1 and TRBJ1-1; 7 bases in the junction line up with TRBD1. The sample taken for sequencing was PBMCs. This sequence was found in a woman aged 45-59 years in good health and CMV-seropositive. The nucleotide sequence reads TGCGCCAGCAGCTCGGGGGGGACAGCGAACACTGAAGCTTTCTTT. The translation is CASSSGGTANTEAFF.